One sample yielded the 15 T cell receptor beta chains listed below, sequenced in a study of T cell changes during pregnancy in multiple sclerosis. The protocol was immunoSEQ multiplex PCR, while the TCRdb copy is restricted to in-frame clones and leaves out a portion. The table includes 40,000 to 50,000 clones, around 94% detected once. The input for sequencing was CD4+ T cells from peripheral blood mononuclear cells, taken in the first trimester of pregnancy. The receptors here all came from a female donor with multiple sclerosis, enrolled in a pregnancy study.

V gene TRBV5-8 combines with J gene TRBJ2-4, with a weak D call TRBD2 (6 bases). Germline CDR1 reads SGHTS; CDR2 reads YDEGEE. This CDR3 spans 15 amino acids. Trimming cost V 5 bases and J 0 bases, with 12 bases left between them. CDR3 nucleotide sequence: TGTGCCAGCAGTACCGGAGGGCTAGCCAAAAACATTCAGTACTTC. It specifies CASSTGGLAKNIQYF.

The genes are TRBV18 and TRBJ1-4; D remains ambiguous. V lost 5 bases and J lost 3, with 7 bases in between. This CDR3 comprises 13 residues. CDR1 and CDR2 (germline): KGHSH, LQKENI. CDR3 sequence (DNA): TGTGCCAGCTCAACGGCGGCTAATGAAAAACTGTTTTTT. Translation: CASSTAANEKLFF.

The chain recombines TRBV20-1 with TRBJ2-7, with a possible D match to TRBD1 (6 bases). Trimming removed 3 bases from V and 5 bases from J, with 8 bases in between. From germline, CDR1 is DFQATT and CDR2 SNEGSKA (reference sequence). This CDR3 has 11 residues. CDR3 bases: TGCAGTGCTAGTCAGGGGCACGAGCAGTACTTC. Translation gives CSASQGHEQYF.

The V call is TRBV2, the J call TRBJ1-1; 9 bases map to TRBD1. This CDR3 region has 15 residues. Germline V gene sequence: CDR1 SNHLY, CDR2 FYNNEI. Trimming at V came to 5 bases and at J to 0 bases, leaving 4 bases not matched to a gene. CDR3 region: CASSRDRALNTEAFF. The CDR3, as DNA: TGTGCCAGCAGTAGGGACAGGGCCCTGAACACTGAAGCTTTCTTT.

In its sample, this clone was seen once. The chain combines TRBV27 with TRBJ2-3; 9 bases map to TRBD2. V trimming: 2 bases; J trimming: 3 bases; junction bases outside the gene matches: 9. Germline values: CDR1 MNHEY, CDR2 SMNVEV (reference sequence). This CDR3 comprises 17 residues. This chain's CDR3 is CASSLSASGVGTDTQYF. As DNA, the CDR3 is TGTGCCAGCAGTTTAAGTGCTAGCGGGGTGGGGACAGATACGCAGTATTTT.

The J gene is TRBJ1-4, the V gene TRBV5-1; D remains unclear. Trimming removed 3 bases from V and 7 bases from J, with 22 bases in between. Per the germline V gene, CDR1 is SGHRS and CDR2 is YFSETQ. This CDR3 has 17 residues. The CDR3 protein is CASSWEAGRASVEKLFF. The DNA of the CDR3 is TGCGCCAGCAGCTGGGAGGCAGGACGGGCCTCGGTTGAAAAACTGTTTTTT.

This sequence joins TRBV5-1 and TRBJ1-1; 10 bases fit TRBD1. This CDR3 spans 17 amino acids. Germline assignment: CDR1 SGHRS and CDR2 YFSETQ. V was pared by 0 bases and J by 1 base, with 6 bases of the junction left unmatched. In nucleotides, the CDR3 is TGCGCCAGCAGCTTGGGGGGGACAGGGGCGGGGAACACTGAAGCTTTCTTT. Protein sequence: CASSLGGTGAGNTEAFF.

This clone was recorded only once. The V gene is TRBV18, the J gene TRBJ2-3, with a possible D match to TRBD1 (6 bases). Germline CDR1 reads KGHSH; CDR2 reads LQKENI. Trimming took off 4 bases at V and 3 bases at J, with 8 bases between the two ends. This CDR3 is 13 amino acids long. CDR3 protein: CASSRDNTDTQYF. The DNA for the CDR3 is TGTGCCAGCTCACGGGACAATACAGATACGCAGTATTTT.

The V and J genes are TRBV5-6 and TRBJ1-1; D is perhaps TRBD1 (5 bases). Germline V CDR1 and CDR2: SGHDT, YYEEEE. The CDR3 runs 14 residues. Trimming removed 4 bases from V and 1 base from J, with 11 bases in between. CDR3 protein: CASSRGTGNTEAFF. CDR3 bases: TGTGCCAGCAGCAGGGGCACGGGGAACACTGAAGCTTTCTTT.

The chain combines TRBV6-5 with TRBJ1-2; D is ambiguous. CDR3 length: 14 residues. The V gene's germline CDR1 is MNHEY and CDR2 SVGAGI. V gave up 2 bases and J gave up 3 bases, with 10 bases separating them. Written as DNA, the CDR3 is TGTGCCAGCAGTTACGCGGGGAGGGACTATGGCTACACCTTC. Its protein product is CASSYAGRDYGYTF.

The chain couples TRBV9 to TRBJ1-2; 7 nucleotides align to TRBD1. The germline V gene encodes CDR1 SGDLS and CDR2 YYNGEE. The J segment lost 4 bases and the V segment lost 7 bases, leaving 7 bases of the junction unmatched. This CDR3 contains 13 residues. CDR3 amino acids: CASAPQGTYGYTF. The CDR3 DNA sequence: TGTGCCAGCGCCCCACAGGGGACCTATGGCTACACCTTC.

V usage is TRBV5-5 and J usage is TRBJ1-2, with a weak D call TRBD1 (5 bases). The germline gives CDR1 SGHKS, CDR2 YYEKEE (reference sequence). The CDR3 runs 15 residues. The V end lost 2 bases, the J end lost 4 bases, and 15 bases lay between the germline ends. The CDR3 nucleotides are TGTGCCAGCAGCTTAATGCAGATCGACAGCTATGGCTACACCTTC. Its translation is CASSLMQIDSYGYTF.

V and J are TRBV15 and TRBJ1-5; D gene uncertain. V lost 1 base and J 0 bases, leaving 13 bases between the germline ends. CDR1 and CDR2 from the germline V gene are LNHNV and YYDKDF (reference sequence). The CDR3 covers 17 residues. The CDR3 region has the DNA TGTGCCACCAGCAGAGTTTTCGGGAGTGGTAGCAATCAGCCCCAGCATTTT. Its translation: CATSRVFGSGSNQPQHF. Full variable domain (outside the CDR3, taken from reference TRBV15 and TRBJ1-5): DAMVIQNPRYQVTQFGKPVTLSCSQTLNHNVMYWYQQKSSQAPKLLFHYYDKDFNNEADTPDNFQSRRPNTSFCFLDIRSPGLGDTAMYLCATSRVFGSGSNQPQHFGDGTRLSIL.

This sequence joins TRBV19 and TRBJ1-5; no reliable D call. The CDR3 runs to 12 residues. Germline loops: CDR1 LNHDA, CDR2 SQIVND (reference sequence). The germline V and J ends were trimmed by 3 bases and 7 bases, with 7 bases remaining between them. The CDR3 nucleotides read TGTGCCAGTAGTATGGTTAGACAGCCCCAGCATTTT. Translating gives CASSMVRQPQHF.

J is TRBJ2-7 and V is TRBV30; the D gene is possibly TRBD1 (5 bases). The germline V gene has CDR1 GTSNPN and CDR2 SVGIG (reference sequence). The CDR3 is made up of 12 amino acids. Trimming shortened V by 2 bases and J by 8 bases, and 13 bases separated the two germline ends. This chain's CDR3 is CAWSLQGVQQYF. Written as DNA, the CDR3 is TGTGCCTGGAGTCTGCAGGGTGTACAGCAGTACTTC.